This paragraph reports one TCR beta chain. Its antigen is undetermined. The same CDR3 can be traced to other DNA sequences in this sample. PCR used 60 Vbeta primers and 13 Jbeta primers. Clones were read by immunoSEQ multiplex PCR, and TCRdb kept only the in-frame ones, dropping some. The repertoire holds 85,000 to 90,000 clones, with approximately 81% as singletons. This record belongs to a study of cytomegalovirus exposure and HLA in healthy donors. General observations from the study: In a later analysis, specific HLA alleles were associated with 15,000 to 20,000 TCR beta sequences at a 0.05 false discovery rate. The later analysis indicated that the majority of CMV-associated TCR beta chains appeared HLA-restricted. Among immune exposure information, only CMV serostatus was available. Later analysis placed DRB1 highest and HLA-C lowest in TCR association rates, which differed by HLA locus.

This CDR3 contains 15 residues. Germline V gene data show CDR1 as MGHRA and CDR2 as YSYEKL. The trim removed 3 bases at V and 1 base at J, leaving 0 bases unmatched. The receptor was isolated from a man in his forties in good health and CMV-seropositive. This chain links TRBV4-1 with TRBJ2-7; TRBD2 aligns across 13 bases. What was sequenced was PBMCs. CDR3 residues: CASSQGLAGSYEQYF. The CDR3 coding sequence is TGCGCCAGCAGCCAGGGACTAGCGGGGTCCTACGAGCAGTACTTC.